This entry concerns a single T cell receptor (beta chain). What it binds is not known. Germline V gene lookup returns CDR1 MNHNY and CDR2 SVGAGI (reference sequence). V was pared by 5 bases and J by 1 base, with 5 bases of the junction left unmatched. The CDR3 is 16 residues long. The sample belongs to a study of T cell responses to AZD1222 COVID-19 vaccine. General study points: Donors skewed white British and female; clonal diversity was possibly underestimated.

Assay used: immunoSEQ multiplex PCR; TCRdb lists only in-frame clones, some missing. Seen here are 240,000 or so clones, about 92% observed once, and the top ten hold 0.5% to 0.7%. This material consisted of peripheral blood, taken on day 0 of AZD1222 vaccination. This sequence joins TRBV6-6 and TRBJ2-5, with 12 bases matching TRBD2. The clonotype comes from an adult in good health. The CDR3 nucleotides are TGTGCCAGCAGTCCCGGGACTAGCGGGCCCCAAGAGACCCAGTACTTC. Translated, it gives CASSPGTSGPQETQYF.